This T cell receptor beta chain emerged from a study of spatial heterogeneity in lung cancer. The wider study: Raw sequencing reads included, on average, more than 8.5 appearances of each unique TCR and UMI combination. Overall study results and limits: Blood contained ubiquitous expanded tumor TCRs more at resection than at follow-up.

V lost 6 bases to trimming and J lost 3 bases, with 12 bases between them. This CDR3 has 14 amino acids. This clonotype has a count of ten or more. The antigen remains undetermined. Every TCR cDNA molecule carried a tag that served as a unique molecular identifier. TCRdb reanalysed the 5' RACE reads using MiXCR and keeps one entry per CDR3 protein. The sample comprises about 7,000 distinct CDR3 sequences, roughly 7.2% of which are singletons, and roughly 73% rests with the top ten. Documented time point: sample taken at primary tumor resection. This chain connects TRBV12-3 or TRBV12-4 to TRBJ1-3, with D uncertain. Sequences were derived from PBMCs, sampled at surgery. This receptor was identified in a male donor with early-stage non-small cell lung cancer. The CDR3 sequence: CASSVNWGGNTIYF. As DNA, the CDR3 is TGTGCCAGCAGCGTCAACTGGGGTGGAAACACCATATATTTT.